This entry describes one TCR beta chain. Its antigen is not identified. The germline V gene has CDR1 SGHVS and CDR2 FQNEAQ. Germline trimming cut 5 bases from V and 3 bases from J; bases unmatched to any gene: 9. The CDR3 runs 18 residues. This specimen belongs to a study of CD8 T cells in ankylosing spondylitis. Findings of the study overall: Typical of ankylosing spondylitis blood, it appeared, was a TCR beta motif of under 10 highly homologous variants. Prior literature has documented some motif variants in synovial fluid and blood from reactive arthritis. Disease-linked clones were reportedly significantly enriched in matched ankylosing spondylitis synovial fluid. Peripheral blood held disease-linked clones only at relatively low frequency, and these were CD8+.

TCRdb ran MiXCR on the 5' RACE reads and lists one entry per CDR3 protein. The top ten hold more than 30% of the sample, which has some 100,000 distinct CDR3 sequences, approximately 8.9% seen once. The chain couples TRBV7-8 to TRBJ2-1, with 14 bases identical to TRBD2. The sequence was obtained from a male donor with ankylosing spondylitis. Sequencing was done on a sample of blood, either unsorted or a sorted T cell fraction (not recorded which). CDR3 amino acids: CASSPGTSGGDIYNEQFF. The CDR3 DNA is TGTGCCAGCAGCCCTGGGACTAGCGGGGGTGATATCTACAATGAGCAGTTCTTC.